This T cell receptor beta chain was profiled in a study of T-cell reconstitution after alpha-beta-depleted transplantation in children. V lost 6 bases, J lost 9 bases, and 12 bases stayed unmatched. This CDR3 spans 15 amino acids. Per the germline V gene, CDR1 is DFQATT and CDR2 is SNEGSKA (reference sequence). This clonotype appeared a few times. Molecular barcoding with unique molecular identifiers was used for the TCRbeta library. TCRdb recomputed calls from the PCR reads with MiXCR, one row per CDR3 protein. The sample records roughly 610,000 distinct CDR3 sequences, approximately 10% being singletons.

V usage is TRBV20-1 and J usage is TRBJ2-1, with 12 bases fitting TRBD2. The TCR was taken from a human donor who donated a stem cell graft to a child with acute myeloid leukemia. The source material was PBMCs from the stem cell graft donor, sampled from the stem cell graft. CDR3 sequence reads: CSAQGPTSGSSEQFF. In DNA form, the CDR3 reads TGCAGTGCCCAAGGACCGACTAGCGGGAGTAGTGAGCAGTTCTTC.